A selection of T cell receptor beta chains follows, all from one sample in a study of blood T cell repertoires in COVID-19. Produced via immunoSEQ multiplex PCR; TCRdb's table is partial and in-frame only. The sample shows under 150,000 clones, 90% of them seen only once. Sequencing was performed on peripheral blood. These receptors were taken from a human donor with active COVID-19. The donor label of this sample is uncertain. Each CDR3 is given with its conserved first and last residue. The D gene is left open where the match is weak. A row's size may be missing; if present it is once, few, many or a size class.

TRBV4-3	TRBJ2-2	NA	NA	CASSQERGFGELFF	TGCGCCAGCAGCCAAGAAAGGGGGTTCGGGGAGCTGTTTTTT
TRBV15	TRBJ1-5	NA	NA	CATSQLGAAQPQHF	TGTGCCACCAGTCAGTTGGGGGCCGCTCAGCCCCAGCATTTT
TRBV24-1	TRBJ2-2	NA	once	CATSDFAGELFF	TGTGCCACCAGTGATTTCGCCGGGGAGCTGTTTTTT
TRBV15	TRBJ2-1	NA	once	CATSRYGLGLNEQFF	TGTGCCACCAGCAGGTACGGGTTAGGTTTGAATGAGCAGTTCTTC
TRBV2	TRBJ2-6	NA	NA	CASSRKAGDTSGANVLTF	TGTGCCAGCAGCCGAAAAGCAGGGGATACTAGTGGGGCCAACGTCCTGACTTTC
TRBV4-3	TRBJ1-3	NA	once	CASSPHSGGSGNTIYF	TGCGCCAGCAGCCCTCACTCGGGGGGGTCTGGAAACACCATATATTTT
TRBV7-9	TRBJ2-5	NA	NA	CASSLSAVSQETQYF	TGTGCCAGCAGCTTATCGGCGGTGTCGCAAGAGACCCAGTACTTC
TRBV7-2	TRBJ1-4	NA	NA	CASSSGRGEKLFF	TGTGCCAGCAGCTCCGGAAGAGGAGAAAAACTGTTTTTT
TRBV7-8	TRBJ2-7	NA	NA	CASSLPSTGFYEQYF	TGTGCCAGCAGCTTACCGTCGACAGGATTCTACGAGCAGTACTTC
TRBV5-6	TRBJ2-1	NA	NA	CASSPSGTGPHNEQFF	TGTGCCAGCAGCCCATCGGGTACCGGTCCCCACAATGAGCAGTTCTTC
TRBV2	TRBJ2-5	TRBD1	NA	CASSATGGLYQETQYF	TGTGCCAGCAGCGCCACAGGGGGACTGTACCAAGAGACCCAGTACTTC
TRBV4-3	TRBJ1-6	TRBD1	NA	CASSVGGTANSPLHF	TGCGCCAGCAGCGTAGGGGGGACAGCAAATTCACCCCTCCACTTT
TRBV5-4	TRBJ2-7	TRBD1	NA	CASSLAGTGSYEQYF	TGTGCCAGCAGCTTGGCCGGGACAGGTTCCTACGAGCAGTACTTC
TRBV6-1	TRBJ2-5	TRBD1	NA	CASSDRGPQETQYF	TGTGCCAGCAGTGACAGGGGGCCACAAGAGACCCAGTACTTC
TRBV30	TRBJ2-3	TRBD1	NA	CAWSVQDREPRKITDTQYF	TGTGCCTGGAGTGTACAGGACAGGGAGCCCAGGAAGATCACAGATACGCAGTATTTT
TRBV7-2	TRBJ2-7	TRBD2	NA	CASSYLGGAGEQYF	TGTGCCAGCAGCTACCTCGGGGGGGCAGGTGAGCAGTACTTC
TRBV9	TRBJ2-5	NA	NA	CASSADGRGMETQYF	TGTGCCAGCAGCGCAGATGGTCGGGGTATGGAGACCCAGTACTTC
TRBV11-3	TRBJ2-1	TRBD1	NA	CASSVPGQGHEQFF	TGTGCCAGCAGCGTGCCGGGACAGGGACATGAGCAGTTCTTC
TRBV12-5	TRBJ2-7	NA	NA	CASGATRAEGYEQYF	TGTGCTAGTGGCGCCACGAGGGCGGAAGGCTACGAGCAGTACTTC
TRBV12-3/TRBV12-4	TRBJ1-1	NA	NA	CASSFWNTEAFF	TGTGCCAGCAGTTTCTGGAACACTGAAGCTTTCTTT
TRBV4-3	TRBJ2-7	NA	NA	CASSQDSSYEQYF	TGCGCCAGCAGCCAAGATAGTTCGTACGAGCAGTACTTC
TRBV9	TRBJ2-7	NA	few	CASSVRGLGYEQYF	TGTGCCAGCAGCGTACGGGGTTTGGGGTACGAGCAGTACTTC
TRBV2	TRBJ2-7	TRBD1	once	CASCLGDRVVFRQYF	TGTGCCAGCTGTCTTGGGGACAGGGTCGTCTTCAGGCAGTACTTC
TRBV19	TRBJ1-5	NA	NA	CASRARTGSRELGQPQHF	TGTGCCAGTCGGGCCCGCACAGGGTCAAGAGAACTCGGTCAGCCCCAGCATTTT
TRBV27	TRBJ2-7	NA	NA	CASSPRGGLYEQYF	TGTGCCAGCAGTCCAAGGGGGGGTCTCTACGAGCAGTACTTC
TRBV18	TRBJ1-2	TRBD1	NA	CASSPGQGEGYTF	TGTGCCAGCTCACCCGGACAGGGTGAAGGCTACACCTTC
TRBV5-1	TRBJ1-1	NA	NA	CASSSSGTGQQNTEAFF	TGCGCCAGCAGCTCTTCGGGTACGGGACAACAGAACACTGAAGCTTTCTTT
TRBV7-6	TRBJ1-4	NA	NA	CASSLGWGHLNEKLFF	TGTGCCAGCAGCTTAGGCTGGGGCCACCTTAATGAAAAACTGTTTTTT
TRBV7-9	TRBJ1-2	TRBD1	NA	CASSLGDRGRSGYTF	TGTGCCAGCAGCTTAGGGGACAGGGGAAGAAGTGGCTACACCTTC
TRBV19	TRBJ2-1	TRBD2	NA	CASNSGYSYNEQFF	TGTGCCAGTAATAGCGGGTACTCCTACAATGAGCAGTTCTTC
TRBV6-5	TRBJ2-5	TRBD2	NA	CASSYRGEEETQYF	TGTGCCAGCAGTTACCGGGGGGAAGAAGAGACCCAGTACTTC
TRBV6-5	TRBJ2-2	TRBD1	NA	CASSETGPGELFF	TGTGCCAGCAGCGAGACAGGGCCCGGGGAGCTGTTTTTT
TRBV7-9	TRBJ1-5	NA	NA	CASSSTGGNQPQHF	TGTGCCAGCAGCTCTACAGGTGGCAATCAGCCCCAGCATTTT
TRBV6-5	TRBJ2-1	NA	NA	CASRLTGELYNEQFF	TGTGCCAGCAGACTAACAGGAGAATTGTACAATGAGCAGTTCTTC
TRBV4-3	TRBJ2-1	TRBD1	NA	CASSQGQSSYNEQFF	TGCGCCAGCAGCCAGGGACAGAGCTCCTACAATGAGCAGTTCTTC
TRBV7-2	TRBJ2-3	TRBD1	NA	CASQREYRGSTDTQYF	TGTGCCAGCCAACGCGAGTACAGGGGAAGCACAGATACGCAGTATTTT
TRBV27	TRBJ1-3	NA	NA	CASSPYIGQSRFGNTIYF	TGTGCCAGCAGTCCTTATATTGGTCAATCCCGGTTCGGAAACACCATATATTTT
TRBV30	TRBJ1-2	TRBD1	NA	CACKTGVDYGYTF	TGTGCCTGCAAAACAGGGGTTGACTATGGCTACACCTTC
TRBV2	TRBJ2-7	TRBD1	NA	CASSGGQGAHEQYF	TGTGCCAGCAGTGGGGGTCAGGGGGCCCACGAGCAGTACTTC
TRBV3-1/TRBV3-2	TRBJ2-7	NA	NA	CASSQDLAVSYEQYF	TGTGCCAGCAGCCAAGATCTGGCAGTCTCCTACGAGCAGTACTTC
TRBV6-2/TRBV6-3	TRBJ2-3	TRBD1	NA	CASSYLERGLDTQYF	TGTGCCAGCAGTTACCTAGAGAGGGGGCTGGATACGCAGTATTTT
TRBV19	TRBJ2-3	TRBD2	NA	CASSIGSGGTDTQYF	TGTGCCAGTAGTATAGGGTCCGGGGGGACAGATACGCAGTATTTT
TRBV27	TRBJ2-2	NA	NA	CASSLTGELFF	TGTGCCAGCAGCCTAACCGGGGAGCTGTTTTTT
TRBV9	TRBJ2-1	TRBD2	NA	CASSVVLAGGYNEQFF	TGTGCCAGCAGCGTGGTTCTAGCGGGGGGATACAATGAGCAGTTCTTC
TRBV7-7	TRBJ2-2	NA	NA	CASSLNRNTGELFF	TGTGCCAGCAGCTTGAACAGAAACACCGGGGAGCTGTTTTTT
TRBV18	TRBJ2-7	TRBD1	once	CASSSVSGGSRYEQYF	TGTGCCAGCTCATCCGTTTCAGGGGGCAGTCGCTACGAGCAGTACTTC
TRBV12-5	TRBJ2-6	TRBD1	NA	CASGLGQGAGANVLTF	TGTGCTAGTGGTTTGGGACAGGGGGCCGGGGCCAACGTCCTGACTTTC
TRBV30	TRBJ1-1	NA	NA	CAWKDQGKSTEAFF	TGTGCCTGGAAGGATCAGGGGAAGAGCACTGAAGCTTTCTTT
TRBV7-2	TRBJ1-1	TRBD1	NA	CASSLGAGGFGTEAFF	TGTGCCAGCAGCTTAGGGGCAGGGGGCTTTGGCACTGAAGCTTTCTTT
TRBV13	TRBJ1-1	NA	NA	CASSWEGSRGAEAFF	TGTGCCAGCAGCTGGGAGGGGTCGCGGGGGGCTGAAGCTTTCTTT
TRBV18	TRBJ1-1	TRBD1	NA	CASSPRQGGDTEAFF	TGTGCCAGCTCACCCCGACAGGGGGGGGACACTGAAGCTTTCTTT